The 21 T cell receptor beta chains listed next were all sequenced from one sample in a study of blood T cell repertoires in COVID-19. The method was immunoSEQ multiplex PCR; TCRdb's version includes in-frame clones alone and lacks a portion of them. The table has hundreds of thousands of clones, roughly 86% seen once. The sequenced sample was peripheral blood. All receptors come from a woman between 65 and 79 years old with COVID-19, enrolled during active disease.

The chain carries TRBV27 and TRBJ2-7, with D tentatively TRBD2 (6 bases). The CDR3 sequence is 15 residues long. V lost 4 bases to trimming and J lost 4 bases, with 17 bases between them. The germline V gene encodes CDR1 MNHEY and CDR2 SMNVEV (reference sequence). CDR3 loop: CASSSIAGTLYEQYF. CDR3 in DNA: TGTGCCAGCAGTTCAATTGCCGGGACTCTTTACGAGCAGTACTTC.

The V and J genes are TRBV4-1 and TRBJ2-1; 13 nucleotides align to TRBD2. The CDR3 totals 18 residues. Germline V gene data show CDR1 as MGHRA and CDR2 as YSYEKL. V lost 0 bases, J lost 7 bases, and 9 bases stayed unmatched. The DNA for the CDR3 is TGCGCCAGCAGCCAAGATATACTAGCGGGGGGGCGAGGGAATGAGCAGTTCTTC. Its translation: CASSQDILAGGRGNEQFF.

This chain links TRBV11-2 with TRBJ1-2; 10 bases line up with TRBD1. Germline V gene data show CDR1 as SGHAT and CDR2 as FQNNGV. Losses at the gene ends were 5 bases for V and 7 bases for J; bases not matched to a gene: 7. The CDR3 runs 14 residues. CDR3 residues: CASSLRQGASGYTF. DNA of the CDR3: TGTGCCAGCAGCCTCCGACAGGGGGCAAGTGGCTACACCTTC.

J is TRBJ1-2 and V is TRBV24-1; 9 positions agree with TRBD1. Germline V gene data show CDR1 as KGHDR and CDR2 as SFDVKD. Trimming cost V 4 bases and J 7 bases; bases outside gene matches: 9. This CDR3 is built from 15 residues. The CDR3 DNA sequence: TGTGCCACCAGTGACCCTACAGGGGGCGCCTTTGGCTACACCTTC. Translation: CATSDPTGGAFGYTF.

This chain joins TRBV6-5 and TRBJ1-1; 10 bases are a match to TRBD1. V dropped 7 bases and J dropped 5; count of bases not matched to a gene: 7. Looked up from germline, CDR1 is MNHEY and CDR2 is SVGAGI. The CDR3 extends over 14 amino acids. The CDR3 DNA reads TGTGCCAGCAATATAGACAGGGGGCCTACTGAAGCTTTCTTT. Translation gives CASNIDRGPTEAFF.

This clone was seen only once. The rearrangement uses TRBV6-2 or TRBV6-3 and TRBJ1-1; D call uncertain. The germline V gene has CDR1 MNHEY and CDR2 SVGEGT. Deletions cut 5 bases from V and 2 bases from J, with 6 bases between. There are 12 residues in the CDR3. Here the CDR3 reads CASSRVNTEAFF. DNA for the CDR3: TGTGCCAGCAGTCGGGTTAACACTGAAGCTTTCTTT.

A single count supports this clone. The gene calls are TRBV2 and TRBJ1-4; 10 nucleotides match TRBD1. Germline V gene sequence: CDR1 SNHLY, CDR2 FYNNEI. CDR3 length: 14 amino acids. Trimming removed 6 bases from V and 5 bases from J; junction bases left unmatched: 3. CDR3 sequence (DNA): TGTGCCAGCAGCCGACAGGGGGCGAATGAAAAACTGTTTTTT. This translates into CASSRQGANEKLFF. Full variable domain (outside the CDR3, taken from reference TRBV2 and TRBJ1-4): EPEVTQTPSHQVTQMGQEVILRCVPISNHLYFYWYRQILGQKVEFLVSFYNNEISEKSEIFDDQFSVERPDGSNFTLKIRSTKLEDSAMYFCASSRQGANEKLFFGSGTQLSVL.

This clone was seen a single time. V gene TRBV27 combines with J gene TRBJ1-2; 9 bases match TRBD1. CDR1 MNHEY and CDR2 SMNVEV come from the germline V gene (reference sequence). The J segment lost 6 bases and the V segment lost 4 bases, leaving 9 bases of the junction unmatched. This CDR3 is 15 amino acids long. In nucleotides, the CDR3 is TGTGCCAGCAGTTCCCCGACAGGGGGTAAGGATGGCTACACCTTC. Its translation is CASSSPTGGKDGYTF.

The chain employs TRBV9 and TRBJ2-2; D remains unclear. CDR1 and CDR2 from the germline V gene are SGDLS and YYNGEE. This CDR3 comprises 16 residues. V was shortened by 0 bases and J by 0 bases, with 9 bases between the two germline ends. The CDR3, as DNA: TGTGCCAGCAGCGTAGGTTCCTTCGCGAACACCGGGGAGCTGTTTTTT. Translated, it gives CASSVGSFANTGELFF.

This clone was observed a handful of times. The V call is TRBV3-1 (or the pseudogene TRBV3-2), the J call TRBJ2-7, with 9 bases that match TRBD1. Germline V gene sequence: CDR1 LGHDT, CDR2 YNNKEL (reference sequence). Trimming at V came to 1 base and at J to 3 bases, leaving 1 base not matched to a gene. The CDR3 totals 14 residues. As DNA, the CDR3 is TGTGCCAGCAGCCAAGGGACAGGGGTCTACGAGCAGTACTTC. This codes for CASSQGTGVYEQYF.

CDR3: CATSDSRQITLDGYTF. The CDR3 coding sequence is TGTGCCACCAGTGACTCAAGACAGATTACTTTGGATGGCTACACCTTC. The chain joins TRBV24-1 to TRBJ1-2, with TRBD1 as a possible D gene (5 bases). V was clipped by 4 bases and J by 6 bases, with 20 bases between them. The CDR3 covers 16 residues. Germline assignment: CDR1 KGHDR and CDR2 SFDVKD.

This chain connects TRBV28 to TRBJ1-2; no clear D. The CDR3 covers 13 residues. Trimming took 10 bases from V and 8 from J, leaving 20 bases between them. Germline CDR1 MDHEN, CDR2 SYDVKM. CDR3 in amino acids: CATALQNPPGYTF. The CDR3 DNA reads TGTGCCACCGCTTTACAAAACCCGCCGGGCTACACCTTC.

The J gene is TRBJ2-7, the V gene TRBV7-2; weak D call: TRBD1 (7 bases). V lost 0 bases and J 1 base, leaving 10 bases between the germline ends. This CDR3 region has 15 residues. Germline V gene sequence: CDR1 SGHTA, CDR2 FQGNSA. CDR3 residues: CASSLAPGGSYEQYF. CDR3 nucleotides: TGTGCCAGCAGCTTAGCACCAGGGGGGTCCTACGAGCAGTACTTC.

The CDR3 sequence: CASSLGRSNEKLFF. The CDR3 DNA follows: TGTGCCAGCAGCTTAGGCAGGTCTAATGAAAAACTGTTTTTT. This chain connects TRBV11-2 to TRBJ1-4; no clear D gene. Germline assignment: CDR1 SGHAT and CDR2 FQNNGV. Trimming stripped 1 base from V and 3 bases from J, with 6 bases between. CDR3 length equals 14 residues.

The table lists this clone with a few counts. The chain combines TRBV24-1 with TRBJ1-2, with 8 bases that match TRBD1. The CDR3 is 15 amino acids. Germline CDR1 reads KGHDR; CDR2 reads SFDVKD. J gave up 5 bases and V 4 bases, and 8 bases lay outside the gene matches. The CDR3 sequence: CATSDRDRGLYGYTF. The CDR3 nucleotides read TGTGCCACCAGTGACCGAGACAGGGGATTGTATGGCTACACCTTC.

This clone was found a few times. This chain uses TRBV7-6 with TRBJ1-1; maybe TRBD1 (5 bases). Trimming pared 0 bases from V and 8 bases from J, leaving 7 bases between. The CDR3 is 12 residues long. Germline CDR1 and CDR2: SGHVS and FNYEAQ. The CDR3 is CASSLAKGEAFF. CDR3 DNA sequence: TGTGCCAGCAGCTTAGCGAAGGGGGAAGCTTTCTTT.

The chain uses TRBV5-1 and TRBJ1-2; TRBD1 might be the D (6 bases). CDR1 is SGHRS, CDR2 YFSETQ, per germline. The CDR3 has 15 residues. The V gene lost 3 bases and the J gene lost 3 bases, with 15 bases spanning the gap. The DNA of the CDR3 is TGCGCCAGCAGCTCTACAGGGTCTAGAGACTATGGCTACACCTTC. Its protein product is CASSSTGSRDYGYTF.

The chain joins TRBV5-4 to TRBJ1-2, with D possibly matching TRBD1 (5 bases). The CDR3 totals 16 residues. Trimming removed 4 bases from V and 4 bases from J, with 20 bases in between. Germline CDR1 reads SGHNT; CDR2 reads YYREEE (reference sequence). The CDR3 loop reads CASSPDRPGVGYGYTF. DNA of the CDR3: TGTGCCAGCAGCCCAGATCGCCCGGGGGTAGGCTATGGCTACACCTTC.

The chain is built from TRBV19 and TRBJ2-3; TRBD2 is a possible D gene (5 bases). V was cut by 5 bases and J by 6 bases, with 12 bases left in between. Germline values: CDR1 LNHDA, CDR2 SQIVND (reference sequence). The CDR3 contains 13 residues. In nucleotides, the CDR3 is TGTGCCAGTAGTCCACGCGGGCAGGATACGCAGTATTTT. It encodes CASSPRGQDTQYF.

The chain links TRBV6-1 to TRBJ1-6; D perhaps matches TRBD1 (6 bases). The CDR3 loop spans 15 amino acids. From germline, CDR1 is MNHNS and CDR2 SASEGT. V gave up 3 bases and J gave up 7 bases, with 13 bases separating them. The CDR3 DNA sequence: TGTGCCAGCAGTGAGGGGGCAGGGTACAATTCACCCCTCCACTTT. Protein: CASSEGAGYNSPLHF.

The chain is built from TRBV21-1 and TRBJ2-4; the D call of TRBD1 is as the table states it, not checked on the DNA. TRBV21-1 has pseudogene status. This CDR3 region has 13 residues. CDR3: CASSLRTENIQYF. As DNA, the CDR3 is TGTGCCAGCAGCCTCCGGACAGAAAACATTCAGTACTTC.